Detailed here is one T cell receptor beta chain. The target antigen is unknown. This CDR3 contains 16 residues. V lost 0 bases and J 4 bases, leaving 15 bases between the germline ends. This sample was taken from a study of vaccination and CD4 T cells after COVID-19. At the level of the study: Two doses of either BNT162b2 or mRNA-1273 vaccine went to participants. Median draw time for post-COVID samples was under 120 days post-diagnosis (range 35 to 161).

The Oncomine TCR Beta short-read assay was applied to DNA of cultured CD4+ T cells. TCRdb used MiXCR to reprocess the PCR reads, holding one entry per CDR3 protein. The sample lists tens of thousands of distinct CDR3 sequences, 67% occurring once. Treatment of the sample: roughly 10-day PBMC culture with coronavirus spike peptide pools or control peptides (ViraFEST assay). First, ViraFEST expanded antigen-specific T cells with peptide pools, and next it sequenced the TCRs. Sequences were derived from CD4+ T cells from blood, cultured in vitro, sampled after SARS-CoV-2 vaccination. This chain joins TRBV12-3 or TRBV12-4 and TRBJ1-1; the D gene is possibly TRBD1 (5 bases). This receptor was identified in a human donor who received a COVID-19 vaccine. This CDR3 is CASSLALGSTGTEAFF. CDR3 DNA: TGTGCCAGCAGTTTAGCGCTGGGGAGCACAGGCACTGAAGCTTTCTTT.